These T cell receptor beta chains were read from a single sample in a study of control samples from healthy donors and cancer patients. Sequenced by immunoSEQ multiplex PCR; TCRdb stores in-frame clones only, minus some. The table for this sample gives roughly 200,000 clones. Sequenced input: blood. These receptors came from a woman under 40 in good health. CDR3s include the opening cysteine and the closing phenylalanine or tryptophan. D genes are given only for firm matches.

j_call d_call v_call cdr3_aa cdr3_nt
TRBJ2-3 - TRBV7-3 CASSLGPSTDTQYF TGTGCCAGCAGCTTGGGACCGAGCACAGATACGCAGTATTTT
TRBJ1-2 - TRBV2 CASRYSYGYTF TGTGCCAGCAGGTACAGCTATGGCTACACCTTC
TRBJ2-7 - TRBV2 CASSEALTKSYEQYF TGTGCCAGCAGTGAAGCGCTCACTAAGTCCTACGAGCAGTACTTC
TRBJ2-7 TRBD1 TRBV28 CASSLSGGTDVEQYF TGTGCCAGCAGTTTATCAGGGGGTACCGATGTCGAGCAGTACTTC
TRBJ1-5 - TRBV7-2 CASSQEYSNQPQHF TGTGCCAGCAGCCAAGAGTATAGCAATCAGCCCCAGCATTTT
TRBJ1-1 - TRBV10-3 CASSGGSNTEAFF TGTGCCAGCTCTGGGGGCTCGAACACTGAAGCTTTCTTT
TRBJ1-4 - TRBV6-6 CASSSTGNEKLFF TGTGCCAGCAGCTCGACGGGTAATGAAAAACTGTTTTTT
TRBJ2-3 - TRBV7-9 CASSHSTSGDTQYF TGTGCCAGCAGCCATTCTACTTCCGGGGATACGCAGTATTTT
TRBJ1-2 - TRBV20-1 CSARTMDGYTF TGCAGTGCCAGGACAATGGATGGCTACACCTTC
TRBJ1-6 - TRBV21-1 CASSPRETGFNSPLHF TGTGCCAGCAGCCCCCGCGAGACAGGCTTTAATTCACCCCTCCACTTT
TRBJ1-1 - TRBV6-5 CASSPSTAEAFF TGTGCCAGCAGCCCATCAACGGCCGAAGCTTTCTTT
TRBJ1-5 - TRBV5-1 CASSLAEGYQPQHF TGCGCCAGCAGCTTGGCCGAGGGGTACCAGCCCCAGCATTTT
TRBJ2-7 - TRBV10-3 CAISERSSYEQYF TGTGCCATCAGTGAAAGGAGCTCCTACGAGCAGTACTTC
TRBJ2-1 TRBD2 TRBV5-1 CASSSAGGYNEQFF TGCGCCAGCAGCTCCGCGGGGGGATACAATGAGCAGTTCTTC
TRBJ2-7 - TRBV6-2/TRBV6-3 CASSYRTPRQYF TGTGCCAGCAGTTACCGGACACCCCGCCAGTACTTC
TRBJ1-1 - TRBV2 CASSDRTGTEAFF TGTGCCAGCAGTGATAGGACGGGCACTGAAGCTTTCTTT
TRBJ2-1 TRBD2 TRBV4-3 CASSQATIPGLDNEQFF TGCGCCAGCAGCCAAGCGACTATTCCGGGACTAGACAATGAGCAGTTCTTC
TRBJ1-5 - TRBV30 CAWNRYNQPQHF TGTGCCTGGAACAGGTACAATCAGCCCCAGCATTTT
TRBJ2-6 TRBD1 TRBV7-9 CASSFHHGTAFSGANVLTF TGTGCCAGCAGTTTCCACCACGGGACAGCCTTCTCTGGGGCCAACGTCCTGACTTTC
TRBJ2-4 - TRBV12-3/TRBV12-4 CASSQGLRVYF TGTGCCAGCAGTCAGGGGCTAAGGGTGTACTTC
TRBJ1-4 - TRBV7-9 CASSLGVANEKLFF TGTGCCAGCAGCCTGGGGGTCGCTAATGAAAAACTGTTTTTT
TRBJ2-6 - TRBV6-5 CASVLSSSGANVLTF TGTGCCAGCGTATTGTCTAGCTCTGGGGCCAACGTCCTGACTTTC
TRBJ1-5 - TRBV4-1 CASSPWTSNQPQHF TGCGCCAGCAGCCCCTGGACCTCCAATCAGCCCCAGCATTTT
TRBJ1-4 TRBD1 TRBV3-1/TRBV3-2 CASSQAGTGDRNEKLFF TGTGCCAGCAGCCAAGCTGGGACAGGGGATCGGAACGAAAAACTGTTTTTT
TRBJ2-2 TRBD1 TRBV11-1 CASSSRQGATGELFF TGTGCCAGCAGCTCGCGACAGGGAGCCACCGGGGAGCTGTTTTTT
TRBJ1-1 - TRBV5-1 CASSFRLNTEAFF TGCGCCAGCAGCTTTCGGTTGAACACTGAAGCTTTCTTT
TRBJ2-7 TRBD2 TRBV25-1 CASIRGGGSYEQYF TGTGCCAGCATCCGGGGGGGCGGGTCCTACGAGCAGTACTTC
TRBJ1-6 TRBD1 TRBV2 CASRGTGGNSPLHF TGTGCCAGCAGGGGGACAGGGGGTAATTCACCCCTCCACTTT
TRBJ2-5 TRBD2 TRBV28 CASSSSSGGARETQYF TGTGCCAGCAGTTCTTCTAGCGGGGGGGCGCGGGAGACCCAGTACTTC
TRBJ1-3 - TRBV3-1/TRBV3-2 CASSQVGASSGNTIYF TGTGCCAGCAGCCAAGTCGGGGCCAGCTCTGGAAACACCATATATTTT
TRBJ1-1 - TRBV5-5 CASSRWGQENFMNTEAFF TGTGCCAGCAGCCGGTGGGGGCAGGAGAACTTCATGAACACTGAAGCTTTCTTT
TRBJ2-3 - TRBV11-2 CASSLDWTADTQYF TGTGCCAGCAGCTTAGATTGGACGGCAGATACGCAGTATTTT
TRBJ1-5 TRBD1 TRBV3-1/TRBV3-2 CASSPGQGEQPQHF TGTGCCAGCAGCCCCGGACAGGGAGAACAGCCCCAGCATTTT
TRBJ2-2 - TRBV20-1 CSASSAGELFF TGCAGTGCTAGCAGCGCCGGGGAGCTGTTTTTT
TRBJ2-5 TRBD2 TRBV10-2 CASQSPGTSGGAPQETQYF TGCGCCAGCCAATCCCCCGGGACTAGCGGGGGGGCCCCCCAAGAGACCCAGTACTTC
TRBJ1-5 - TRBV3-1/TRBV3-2 CASSQVGQPQHF TGTGCCAGCAGCCAAGTTGGCCAGCCCCAGCATTTT
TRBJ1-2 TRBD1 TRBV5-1 CASSFGQWTGSLPAF TGCGCCAGCAGCTTTGGCCAATGGACAGGGAGCCTACCTGCCTTC
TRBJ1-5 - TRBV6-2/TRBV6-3 CASSLDLLSNQPQHF TGTGCCAGCAGTCTCGATCTTCTTAGCAATCAGCCCCAGCATTTT
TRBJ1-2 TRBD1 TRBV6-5 CASSPRDRGHGYTF TGTGCCAGCAGTCCCCGGGACAGGGGACATGGCTACACCTTC
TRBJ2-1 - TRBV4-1 CASSTQGYGEQFF TGCGCCAGCAGCACACAGGGCTACGGTGAGCAGTTCTTC
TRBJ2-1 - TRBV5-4 CASSLGGRFENEQFF TGTGCCAGCAGCTTGGGAGGGAGGTTTGAGAATGAGCAGTTCTTC
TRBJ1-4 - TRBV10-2 CASSFAATNEKLFF TGCGCCAGCAGTTTTGCTGCAACTAATGAAAAACTGTTTTTT
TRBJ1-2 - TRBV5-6 CASRFTGIGYTF TGTGCCAGCAGGTTTACAGGGATCGGCTACACCTTC
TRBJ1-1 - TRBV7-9 CASSLAGGNTEAFF TGTGCCAGCAGCTTAGCGGGGGGGAACACTGAAGCTTTCTTT
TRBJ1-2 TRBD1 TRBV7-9 CASSLLGQPNYGYTF TGTGCCAGCAGCCTACTGGGACAGCCTAACTATGGCTACACCTTC
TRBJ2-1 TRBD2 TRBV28 CASRIGGAYEQFF TGTGCCAGCAGGATCGGGGGGGCGTATGAGCAGTTCTTC
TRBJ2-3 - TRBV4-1 CASSHSPGGLLTGTDTQYF TGCGCCAGCAGCCATTCGCCAGGGGGACTCCTAACTGGCACAGATACGCAGTATTTT
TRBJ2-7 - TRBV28 CASSFQGGNYEQYF TGTGCCAGCAGTTTTCAGGGAGGAAACTACGAGCAGTACTTC
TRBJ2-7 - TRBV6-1 CASSEAPGRIDEQYF TGTGCCAGCAGTGAAGCGCCAGGGAGGATTGACGAGCAGTACTTC
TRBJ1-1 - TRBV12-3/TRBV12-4 CASSFGSEYEAFF TGTGCCAGCAGTTTTGGGTCAGAGTATGAAGCTTTCTTT